These 7 T cell receptor beta chains share one sample of origin, sequenced in a study of T cell repertoires in cytomegalovirus infection. One entry per CDR3 protein results from TCRdb running MiXCR on the reads. The table has fewer than 250,000 distinct CDR3 sequences, 12% seen once; the top ten hold around 1.6%. Sequencing was performed on PBMCs. The receptors were sampled from a human donor in good health (CMV status not recorded). Some clones in this sample may be carry-over from other donors' samples.

This clonotype was recorded many times. The rearrangement uses TRBV7-2 and TRBJ2-1, with a possible D match to TRBD2 (6 bases). This CDR3 comprises 14 residues. Trimming took off 6 bases at V and 7 bases at J, with 16 bases between the two ends. Germline CDR1 and CDR2: SGHTA and FQGNSA. The CDR3 region has the DNA TGTGCCAGCAGTTCCCAGGCAGGACTAAATGAGCAGTTCTTC. Protein sequence: CASSSQAGLNEQFF.

This clonotype was counted many times. The chain uses TRBV7-2 and TRBJ1-2, with 7 bases matching TRBD1. This CDR3 contains 13 residues. V was clipped by 1 base and J by 10 bases; unmatched bases: 6. Germline V gene data show CDR1 as SGHTA and CDR2 as FQGNSA. This CDR3 reads CASSLDRGGDYTF. In DNA form, the CDR3 reads TGTGCCAGCAGCTTAGACAGGGGAGGGGACTACACCTTC. Looking up the rest from reference TRBV7-2 and TRBJ1-2 gives the full variable domain: GAGVSQSPSNKVTEKGKDVELRCDPISGHTALYWYRQSLGQGLEFLIYFQGNSAPDKSGLPSDRFSAERTGGSVSTLTIQRTQQEDSAVYLCASSLDRGGDYTFGSGTRLTVV.

This clonotype is a singleton in its sample. The rearrangement uses TRBV5-1 and TRBJ1-1; a weak D match, TRBD1 (6 bases). Trimming stripped 4 bases from V and 2 bases from J, with 18 bases between. Germline V gives CDR1 SGHRS, CDR2 YFSETQ. The CDR3 has 16 residues. CDR3 sequence reads: CASSVTGGQLNTEAFF. The CDR3 coding sequence is TGCGCCAGCAGCGTAACCGGCGGACAGCTCAACACTGAAGCTTTCTTT. The complete variable domain, with remaining parts taken from reference TRBV5-1 and TRBJ1-1, reads KAGVTQTPRYLIKTRGQQVTLSCSPISGHRSVSWYQQTPGQGLQFLFEYFSETQRNKGNFPGRFSGRQFSNSRSEMNVSTLELGDSALYLCASSVTGGQLNTEAFFGQGTRLTVV.

CDR3 DNA sequence: TGCAGCGTTGTAAGAGGGTTCAACGAGCAGTACTTC. Encoded protein: CSVVRGFNEQYF. V is TRBV29-1 and J is TRBJ2-7; maybe TRBD2 (5 bases). The CDR3 sequence is 12 residues long. V gave up 4 bases and J gave up 5 bases, with 12 bases separating them. From germline, CDR1 is SQVTM and CDR2 ANQGSEA.

CDR3 in DNA: TGTGCCAGCAGTTCATGGGATTCACCCCTCCACTTT. It translates to CASSSWDSPLHF. V is TRBV6-6 and J is TRBJ1-6; D unresolved. CDR1 is MNHNY and CDR2 is SVGAGI in the germline V gene (reference sequence). V lost 4 bases and J 8 bases, leaving 6 bases between the germline ends. The CDR3 consists of 12 residues.

This clonotype has a count of ten or more. The chain carries TRBV6-2 or TRBV6-3 and TRBJ1-1; possibly TRBD1 for D (6 bases). The CDR3 sequence is 16 residues long. CDR1 MNHEY and CDR2 SVGEGT come from the germline V gene. Trimming pared 4 bases from V and 0 bases from J, leaving 15 bases between. CDR3 bases: TGTGCCAGCAGTTTGAACCACAGGGACCTGAACACTGAAGCTTTCTTT. Its protein is CASSLNHRDLNTEAFF.

This clonotype has only a few counts. The rearrangement links TRBV10-3 to TRBJ1-3; D unclear. Trimming removed 2 bases from V and 0 bases from J, with 5 bases in between. The CDR3 is 14 amino acids. The germline V gene has CDR1 ENHRY and CDR2 SYGVKD. The CDR3 DNA reads TGTGCCATCAGTGAGGCTAGCTCTGGAAACACCATATATTTT. Its translation: CAISEASSGNTIYF.